The 4 T cell receptor beta chains in this list originate from one sample, sequenced in a study of CD8 T cells in ankylosing spondylitis (dated by TCRdb to 2015 to 2018). Library preparation employed 5' RACE. Sequencer: Illumina HiSeq 2500. TCRdb ran its own pipeline on the public reads, namely fastp trimming at Q25 and MiXCR clone calling, and kept in-frame beta chains. Merged by CDR3 protein, the rows form single entries marked with the most common genes and DNA. The sample table contains about 300,000 distinct CDR3 sequences; only one count was recorded for around a tenth of them. The ten largest account for about 10% of the sample. The sequenced sample consisted of blood, either unsorted or a sorted T cell fraction (not recorded which). The receptor set was obtained from a female donor with ankylosing spondylitis or in good health (not recorded which).

The chain has TRBV5-6 and TRBJ2-5, with 11 bases that match TRBD2. The CDR3 runs to 14 residues. The trim removed 2 bases at V and 8 bases at J, leaving 5 bases unmatched. Germline assignment: CDR1 SGHDT and CDR2 YYEEEE. CDR3 residues: CASSFLTSGVTQYF. In nucleotides, the CDR3 is TGTGCCAGCAGCTTTTTGACTAGCGGGGTTACCCAGTACTTC.

This clonotype has a handful of counts. This chain joins TRBV27 and TRBJ2-7; no clear D gene. Germline V gene data show CDR1 as MNHEY and CDR2 as SMNVEV (reference sequence). The CDR3 loop spans 14 amino acids. The ends were cut back, 7 bases at V and 0 bases at J, with 13 bases in the middle. This chain's CDR3 is CASKTQQISYEQYF. The DNA for the CDR3 is TGTGCCAGCAAGACCCAGCAAATCTCCTACGAGCAGTACTTC.

This clonotype was counted at least ten times. CDR3 sequence (DNA): TGTGCCAGCAGCGGCTTTTTATCCAGCGGAGGTAATACGCAGTATTTT. Protein product: CASSGFLSSGGNTQYF. The V and J genes are TRBV12-3 or TRBV12-4 and TRBJ2-3; maybe TRBD2 (5 bases). Trimming took 6 bases from V and 7 from J, leaving 23 bases between them. The CDR3 runs to 16 residues.

This clonotype was observed many times. V is TRBV10-3 and J is TRBJ2-3; 8 nucleotides align to TRBD1. CDR1 and CDR2 from the germline V gene are ENHRY and SYGVKD. Trimming took 3 bases from V and 1 from J; bases not matched to a gene: 6. This CDR3 comprises 16 residues. Here the CDR3 DNA reads TGTGCCATCAGTGAAGTCGCGGGACAGGGCACAGATACGCAGTATTTT. Its translation: CAISEVAGQGTDTQYF.